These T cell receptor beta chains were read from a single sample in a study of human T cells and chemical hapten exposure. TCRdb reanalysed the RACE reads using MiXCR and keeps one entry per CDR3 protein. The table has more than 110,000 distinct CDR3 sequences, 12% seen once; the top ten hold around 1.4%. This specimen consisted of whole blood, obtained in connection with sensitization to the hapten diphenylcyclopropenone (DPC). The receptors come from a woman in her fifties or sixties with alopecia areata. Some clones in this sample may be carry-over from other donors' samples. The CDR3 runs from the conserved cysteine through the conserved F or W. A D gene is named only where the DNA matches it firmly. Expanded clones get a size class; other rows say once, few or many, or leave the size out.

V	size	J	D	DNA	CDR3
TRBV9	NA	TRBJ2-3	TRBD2	TGTGCCAGCAGCGCCCCACTAGCGGGGGGTCAGGATACGCAGTATTTT	CASSAPLAGGQDTQYF
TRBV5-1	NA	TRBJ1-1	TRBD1	TGCGCCAGCAGCTTGGTAGCAGGGGGCAGGACTGAAGCTTTCTTT	CASSLVAGGRTEAFF
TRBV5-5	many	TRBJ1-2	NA	TGTGCCACCGACTCGGACAGTCCTAATGGCTACACCTTC	CATDSDSPNGYTF
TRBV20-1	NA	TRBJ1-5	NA	TGCAGTGCCGTAGTAGGCATGAGGGGGAGCAATCAGCCCCAGCATTTT	CSAVVGMRGSNQPQHF
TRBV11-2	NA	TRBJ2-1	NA	TGTGCCAGCAGCTTGGGGCAGTCCAACAATGAGCAGTTCTTC	CASSLGQSNNEQFF
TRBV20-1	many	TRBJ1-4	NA	TGCAGTGCTAGAAAAGGAACGGCTCCCTCTAATGAAAAACTGTTTTTT	CSARKGTAPSNEKLFF
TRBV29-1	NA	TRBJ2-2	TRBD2	TGCAGCGTGACTAGCGGAGCGAACACCGGGGAGCTGTTTTTT	CSVTSGANTGELFF
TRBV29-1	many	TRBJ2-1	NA	TGCAGCGTTAGCGAGACTCGCACCTACAATGAGCAGTTCTTC	CSVSETRTYNEQFF
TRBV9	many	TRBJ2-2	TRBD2	TGTGCCAGCAGCCCCTCGGGAGCTAGCGGGAGAACCGGGGAGCTGTTTTTT	CASSPSGASGRTGELFF
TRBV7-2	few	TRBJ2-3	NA	TGTGCCAGCAGCCCTCATGGGGGGAGACCAGGGGATACGCAGTATTTT	CASSPHGGRPGDTQYF
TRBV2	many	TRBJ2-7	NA	TGTGCCAGCAAAGGGGTGGTCATCTACGAGCAGTACTTC	CASKGVVIYEQYF
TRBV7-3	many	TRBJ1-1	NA	TGTGCCAGCAGCTTAAGTCTGAACACTGAAGCTTTCTTT	CASSLSLNTEAFF
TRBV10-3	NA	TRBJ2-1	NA	TGTGCCACCGGACTATTCAATGAGCAGTTCTTC	CATGLFNEQFF
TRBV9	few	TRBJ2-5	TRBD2	TGTGCCAGCAGCGCCGGGACTAGCGGGGTTCAAGAGACCCAGTACTTC	CASSAGTSGVQETQYF
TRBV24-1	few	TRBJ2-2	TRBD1	TGTGCCACCAGTGTACAGGGGGGCCGCAACACCGGGGAGCTGTTTTTT	CATSVQGGRNTGELFF
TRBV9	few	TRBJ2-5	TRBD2	TGTGCCAGCAGCGTAGGGGTGGGAAGCGGGAGAAACCAAGAGACCCAGTACTTC	CASSVGVGSGRNQETQYF
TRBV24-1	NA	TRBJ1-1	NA	TGTGCCACCAGTGATTCTGGGACGGGGAACACTGAAGCTTTCTTT	CATSDSGTGNTEAFF
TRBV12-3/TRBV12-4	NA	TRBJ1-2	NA	TGTGCCAGCAGTTTAGGGGGGACCTATGGCTACACCTTC	CASSLGGTYGYTF
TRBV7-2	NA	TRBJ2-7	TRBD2	TGTGCCAGCACCATTAGCGGGGGAGCCTACGAGCAGTACTTC	CASTISGGAYEQYF
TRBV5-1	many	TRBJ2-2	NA	TGCGCCAGCAGCTTCGGGCAGAATACCGGGGAGCTGTTTTTT	CASSFGQNTGELFF
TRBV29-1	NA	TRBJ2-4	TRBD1	TGCAGCGTTGTTTCAGGGGGATTAGCCAAAAACATTCAGTACTTC	CSVVSGGLAKNIQYF
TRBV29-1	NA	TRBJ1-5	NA	TGCAGCGTGTGCTACAGGGAGGATCAGCCCCAGCATTTT	CSVCYREDQPQHF
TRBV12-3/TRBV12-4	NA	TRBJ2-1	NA	TGTGCCAGCGATCGTCGGGCGTCCAATGAGCAGTTCTTC	CASDRRASNEQFF
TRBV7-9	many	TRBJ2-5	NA	TGTGCCAGCAGCTCGGGCCCAGGGAAGGAGACCCAGTACTTC	CASSSGPGKETQYF
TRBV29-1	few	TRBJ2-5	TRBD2	TGCAGCTACACGGGGGGGATAGAGACCCAGTACTTC	CSYTGGIETQYF
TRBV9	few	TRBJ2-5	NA	TGTGCCAGCAGCGTAGAACAGGCCGAGACCCAGTACTTC	CASSVEQAETQYF
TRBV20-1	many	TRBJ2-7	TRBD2	TGCAGTGCTAGCTCTAGCGGGCTCTCCTACGAGCAGTACTTC	CSASSSGLSYEQYF
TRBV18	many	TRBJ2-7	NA	TGTGCCAGCTCACTTAAAAACCCTCAGGGTTCGGGCTCCTACGAGCAGTACTTC	CASSLKNPQGSGSYEQYF
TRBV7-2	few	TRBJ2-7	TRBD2	TGTGCCAGCTCCCCGGGACTAGCGCGCTTGGGGCACGAGCAGTACTTC	CASSPGLARLGHEQYF
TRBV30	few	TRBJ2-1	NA	TGTGCCTGGAGCCCCGGACTTAGACTCTCCCGGGAGCAGTTCTTC	CAWSPGLRLSREQFF
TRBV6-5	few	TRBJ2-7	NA	TGTGCCAGCAGTTTAGACCGGGCCACCGTTCGGGAGCAGTACTTC	CASSLDRATVREQYF
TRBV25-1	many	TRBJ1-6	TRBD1	TGTGCCAGCAGTGTGACCGGGACAGATAATTCACCCCTCCACTTT	CASSVTGTDNSPLHF
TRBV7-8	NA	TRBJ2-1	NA	TGTGCCAGCAGTCCGGTTGGGGGGGCCCCCAGTGGTGAGCAGTTCTTC	CASSPVGGAPSGEQFF
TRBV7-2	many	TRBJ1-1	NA	TGTGCCAGCAGCCGCTATACTGGACATATCTTT	CASSRYTGHIF
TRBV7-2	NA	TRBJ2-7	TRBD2	TGTGCCAGCAGCCCGGGGACTAGCGGGAGGCCTACCTACGAGCAGTACTTC	CASSPGTSGRPTYEQYF
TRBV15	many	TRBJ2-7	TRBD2	TGTGCCACCAGCTATAGCGGGAGGGCCCTCGGTTACGAGCAGTACTTC	CATSYSGRALGYEQYF
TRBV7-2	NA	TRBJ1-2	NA	TGTGCCAGCAGCCAAGGACACGACTATGGCTACACCTTC	CASSQGHDYGYTF
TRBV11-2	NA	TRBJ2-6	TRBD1	TGTGCCAGCAGCTTATGGACAGGGGCGACCTCTGGGGCCAACGTCCTGACTTTC	CASSLWTGATSGANVLTF
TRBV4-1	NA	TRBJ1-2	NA	TGCGCCAGCAGCCAAGGCCCCCGGGGGTTAGATGGCTACACCTTC	CASSQGPRGLDGYTF
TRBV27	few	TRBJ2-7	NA	TGTGCCAGCAGTTTAACCTACACGGGCTACGAGCAGTACTTC	CASSLTYTGYEQYF